Below are 15 T cell receptor beta chains sequenced from a single sample in a study of shared clonotypes between healthy human individuals (dated by TCRdb to about 2020). Libraries were constructed by the immunoSEQ multiplex PCR assay. The table comes from immuneACCESS by way of TCRdb, which keeps in-frame sequences with V and J called. Part of the clones is missing from these tables; in studies checked, under half for an unresolved V gene and the rest for unknown reasons. Present in this sample are about 680,000 clones, around 67% of which were seen just once. The ten largest clones capture around 1.6% of the sample. Source material: memory CD4+ T cells sorted from blood. Sample cell subset or site, as interpreted from the label and publication: CD45RA-negative fraction. The source is a woman younger than 45 in good health.

This clone was seen more than once but under ten times. The gene calls are TRBV5-6 and TRBJ2-1, with a possible D match to TRBD2 (6 bases). CDR1 and CDR2 from the germline V gene are SGHDT and YYEEEE. V shed 4 bases and J shed 3 bases, with 14 bases lying between them. The CDR3 loop spans 15 amino acids. The DNA for the CDR3 is TGTGCCAGCAGCCGCCTAGTGCGGGACTACAATGAGCAGTTCTTC. Translating gives CASSRLVRDYNEQFF.

The genes are TRBV28 and TRBJ1-5, with TRBD1 as a possible D gene (5 bases). V lost 3 bases and J lost 2, with 11 bases in between. Germline V lookup: CDR1 MDHEN, CDR2 SYDVKM. CDR3 length equals 15 residues. The CDR3 bases are TGTGCCAGCAGTTTTGTTCGAGGGGGCAATCAGCCCCAGCATTTT. It codes for CASSFVRGGNQPQHF.

This rearrangement joins TRBV5-6 to TRBJ1-1, with no clear D. The CDR3 is made up of 14 amino acids. Germline V lookup: CDR1 SGHDT, CDR2 YYEEEE. V was shortened by 4 bases and J by 2 bases, with 12 bases between the two germline ends. This CDR3 reads CASSAAGVNTEAFF. CDR3 bases: TGTGCCAGCAGCGCGGCCGGAGTAAACACTGAAGCTTTCTTT.

This clone was observed a handful of times. The chain links TRBV5-1 to TRBJ2-7; D not resolved. Trimming cost V 0 bases and J 5 bases, with 12 bases left between them. Germline V gives CDR1 SGHRS, CDR2 YFSETQ. This CDR3 contains 14 residues. The CDR3 DNA reads as TGCGCCAGCAGCTTGGAGAAGGTACGGGACGAGCAGTACTTC. It encodes CASSLEKVRDEQYF.

The chain uses TRBV28 and TRBJ1-4; D perhaps matches TRBD1 (6 bases). Germline CDR1 MDHEN, CDR2 SYDVKM. With 1 base removed from V and 6 bases from J, the gap between germline ends came to 12 bases. The CDR3 contains 15 residues. The CDR3, as DNA: TGTGCCAGCAGTTTATTGGACAGCGTAGATGAAAAACTGTTTTTT. Translating gives CASSLLDSVDEKLFF.

This chain connects TRBV29-1 to TRBJ2-5, with 13 bases identical to TRBD2. The V gene end was trimmed by 7 bases and the J gene end by 8 bases; junction bases not matched to a gene: 7. The germline CDR1 and CDR2 sequences are SQVTM and ANQGSEA. This CDR3 comprises 13 residues. CDR3: CSGDTSGRGTQYF. The CDR3 nucleotides are TGCAGCGGAGATACTAGCGGGAGGGGCACCCAGTACTTC. The full variable domain, rest sourced from reference TRBV29-1 and TRBJ2-5, is SAVISQKPSRDICQRGTSLTIQCQVDSQVTMMFWYRQQPGQSLTLIATANQGSEATYESGFVIDKFPISRPNLTFSTLTVSNMSPEDSSIYLCSGDTSGRGTQYFGPGTRLLVL.

The chain uses TRBV19 and TRBJ2-2; D call uncertain. This CDR3 region has 13 residues. V dropped 7 bases and J dropped 1 base, with 7 bases sitting between them. Germline V gene lookup returns CDR1 LNHDA and CDR2 SQIVND (reference sequence). DNA for the CDR3: TGTGCCAGTAAAGTCGGGAACACCGGGGAGCTGTTTTTT. This translates into CASKVGNTGELFF.

The rearrangement links TRBV18 to TRBJ2-3; D possibly corresponds to TRBD2 (5 bases). The CDR3 consists of 14 residues. Germline CDR1 KGHSH, CDR2 LQKENI. V lost 1 base and J 4 bases, leaving 9 bases between the germline ends. DNA for the CDR3: TGTGCCAGCTCACCACTTGAAGCGGCAGATACGCAGTATTTT. This codes for CASSPLEAADTQYF.

V usage is TRBV28 and J usage is TRBJ2-7; TRBD2 aligns across 8 bases. This CDR3 comprises 15 residues. Germline loops: CDR1 MDHEN, CDR2 SYDVKM. J gave up 3 bases and V 3 bases, and 7 bases lay outside the gene matches. CDR3 protein: CASSLQNGGDYEQYF. As DNA, the CDR3 is TGTGCCAGCAGTTTGCAAAACGGGGGGGACTACGAGCAGTACTTC.

This clone is a singleton in its sample. This CDR3 is also generated by other DNA sequences in the sample. The V gene is TRBV6-5, the J gene TRBJ1-2; no firm D call. CDR1 is MNHEY, CDR2 SVGAGI, per germline. The CDR3 loop spans 13 amino acids. V was trimmed by 6 bases and J by 3 bases, leaving 11 bases between them. The CDR3 loop reads CASRKTADYGYTF. CDR3 DNA: TGTGCCAGCAGGAAGACGGCCGACTATGGCTACACCTTC.

This clone showed up just a few times. The J gene is TRBJ2-7, the V gene TRBV7-8; D possibly matches TRBD1 or TRBD2 (7 bases each). From germline, CDR1 is SGHVS and CDR2 FQNEAQ. Trimming left V 5 bases short and J 6 bases short, with 14 bases between. The CDR3 contains 13 residues. Here the CDR3 DNA reads TGTGCCAGCAGCCCAGGGGGGGGAGCCGAGCAGTACTTC. It yields the protein CASSPGGGAEQYF. Full variable domain (missing parts from reference TRBV7-8 and TRBJ2-7): GAGVSQSPRYKVAKRGQDVALRCDPISGHVSLFWYQQALGQGPEFLTYFQNEAQLDKSGLPSDRFFAERPEGSVSTLKIQRTQQEDSAVYLCASSPGGGAEQYFGPGTRLTVT.

This clone was seen once. V is TRBV19 and J is TRBJ2-5; D gene ambiguous. This CDR3 has 10 amino acids. Germline loops: CDR1 LNHDA, CDR2 SQIVND (reference sequence). Trimming shortened V by 0 bases and J by 7 bases, and 0 bases separated the two germline ends. In nucleotides, the CDR3 is TGTGCCAGTAGTATAGAGACCCAGTACTTC. Protein sequence: CASSIETQYF.

This clone occurred once. The chain has TRBV27 and TRBJ1-5; D uncertain. Trimming left V 4 bases short and J 9 bases short, with 13 bases between. Germline V gene sequence: CDR1 MNHEY, CDR2 SMNVEV (reference sequence). This CDR3 has 13 amino acids. The DNA for the CDR3 is TGTGCCAGCAGTTCCCTCCCCGTGGGGCCCCAGCATTTT. It is translated as CASSSLPVGPQHF.

About this clone itself: This same CDR3 is encoded by further DNA sequences in the sample. The gene calls are TRBV7-2 and TRBJ2-3; TRBD2 matches 7 bases. The trim removed 1 base at V and 1 base at J, leaving 2 bases unmatched. This CDR3 contains 15 residues. Per the germline V gene, CDR1 is SGHTA and CDR2 is FQGNSA. The CDR3, as DNA: TGTGCCAGCAGCTTAGTTGGGAGGGGCACAGATACGCAGTATTTT. Translating gives CASSLVGRGTDTQYF.

This clone was counted many times. CDR3 sequence reads: CASSQSMGYGGQYF. In nucleotides, the CDR3 is TGTGCCAGCAGTCAGTCGATGGGCTACGGGGGGCAGTATTTT. The chain recombines TRBV6-5 with TRBJ2-3; D possibly corresponds to TRBD2 (6 bases). The CDR3 extends over 14 amino acids. CDR1 and CDR2 (germline): MNHEY, SVGAGI. V lost 5 bases to trimming and J lost 11 bases, with 20 bases between them.